The sequence of this TCR beta chain was determined in a study of blood T cell repertoires in COVID-19. As for the study in general: Acute and convalescent COVID-19 specimens originated in the United States, Italy and Spain.

Germline CDR1 and CDR2: MNHEY and SVGEGT. Trimming at V came to 0 bases and at J to 0 bases, leaving 4 bases not matched to a gene. This CDR3 has 16 residues. TCRdb keeps only in-frame clones here, not all; method: immunoSEQ multiplex PCR. The data hold roughly 80,000 clones, with over 75% observed a single time. Sequences were obtained from peripheral blood. This TCR was recovered from a human donor in a cohort sampled during active COVID-19. This chain joins TRBV6-2 or TRBV6-3 and TRBJ1-1; TRBD1 matches at 7 bases. This chain's CDR3 is CASSYSRDSLNTEAFF. In DNA form, the CDR3 reads TGTGCCAGCAGTTACTCCCGGGACAGCCTGAACACTGAAGCTTTCTTT.